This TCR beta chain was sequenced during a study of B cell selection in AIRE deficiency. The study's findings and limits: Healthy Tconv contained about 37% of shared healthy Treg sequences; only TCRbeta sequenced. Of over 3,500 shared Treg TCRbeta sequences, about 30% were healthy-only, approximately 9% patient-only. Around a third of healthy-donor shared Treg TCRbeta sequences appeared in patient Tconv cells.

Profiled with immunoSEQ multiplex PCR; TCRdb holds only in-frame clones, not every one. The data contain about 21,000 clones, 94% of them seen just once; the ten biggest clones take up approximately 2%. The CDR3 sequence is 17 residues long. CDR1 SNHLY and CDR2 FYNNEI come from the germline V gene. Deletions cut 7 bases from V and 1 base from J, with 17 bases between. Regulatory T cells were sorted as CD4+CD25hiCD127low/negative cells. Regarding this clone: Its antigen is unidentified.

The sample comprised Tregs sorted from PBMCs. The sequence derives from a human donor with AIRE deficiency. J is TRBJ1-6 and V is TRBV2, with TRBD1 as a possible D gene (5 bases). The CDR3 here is CASIEAGSRSYNSPLHF. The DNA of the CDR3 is TGTGCCAGCATCGAGGCAGGGTCGCGGTCCTATAATTCACCCCTCCACTTT.